This TCR beta chain was retrieved from a study of response to subunit inactivated influenza vaccine. TCRdb analysed the RT-PCR reads with MiXCR anew, one entry per CDR3 protein. The table lists around 570,000 distinct CDR3 sequences, around 10% of them singletons. Whole-study findings and limits: With each seasonal influenza vaccination, the authors suggested, few new T cells are recruited.

J lost 6 bases, V lost 0 bases, and 4 bases had no gene match. The germline V gene encodes CDR1 KGHSH and CDR2 LQKENI. CDR3 length: 14 amino acids. In the case of this clonotype: Its antigen is unknown.

A further study also used this sample, focusing on T cells expressing NK-cell markers. That paper states: The TCR beta cDNA came from 5'RACE template switching with UMIs. With respect to HCMV, most of the eight sequenced donors were seropositive, and one was seronegative. The study found dominant NKG2C+ clonotypes at about 1.0-7.0% of CD8+ T cells in about six donors.

The source was PBMCs from blood, collected on the day of vaccination. This TCR derives from a man aged 45-65 years who received an inactivated influenza vaccine. The rearrangement links TRBV18 to TRBJ2-7; TRBD1 agrees at 8 bases. The CDR3 region is CASSPPTGAGEQYF. For the CDR3, the DNA is TGTGCCAGCTCACCACCGACAGGGGCTGGCGAGCAGTACTTC.